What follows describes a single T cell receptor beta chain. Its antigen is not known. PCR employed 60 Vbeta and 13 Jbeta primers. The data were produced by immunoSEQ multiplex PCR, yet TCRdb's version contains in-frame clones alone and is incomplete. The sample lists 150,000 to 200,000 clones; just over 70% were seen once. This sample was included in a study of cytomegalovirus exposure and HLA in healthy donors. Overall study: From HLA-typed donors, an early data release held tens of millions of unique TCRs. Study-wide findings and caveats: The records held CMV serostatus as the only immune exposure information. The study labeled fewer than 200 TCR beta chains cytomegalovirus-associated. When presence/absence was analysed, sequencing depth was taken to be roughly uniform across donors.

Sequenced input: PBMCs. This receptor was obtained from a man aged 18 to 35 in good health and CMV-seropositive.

The CDR3 sequence is CASSSGDSNQPQHF. The DNA for the CDR3 is TGTGCCAGCAGCTCAGGGGATAGCAATCAGCCCCAGCATTTT. The V and J genes are TRBV5-8 and TRBJ1-5, with D tentatively TRBD1 (6 bases). V lost 3 bases and J lost 0, with 7 bases in between. Germline CDR1 is SGHTS and CDR2 is YDEGEE. The CDR3 runs to 14 residues.